Included here is one TCR beta chain sequence, with context. No antigen is known for it. The PCR had 60 Vbeta and 13 Jbeta primers. Sequencing was performed with immunoSEQ multiplex PCR; in TCRdb, only in-frame clones are kept and a portion is missing. The profile shows around 180,000 clones, about 88% of them singletons. The CDR3 covers 17 residues. Germline CDR1 is LNHDA and CDR2 is SQIVND (reference sequence). The V end lost 3 bases, the J end lost 5 bases, and 22 bases lay between the germline ends. The sample is drawn from a study of cytomegalovirus exposure and HLA in healthy donors. Study-level findings and limits: Three chains linked to CMV were shown in vitro to be specific for CMV antigens.

This TCR came from a girl in the first two years of life in good health and CMV-seronegative. The sequencing sample was made of PBMCs. The chain couples TRBV19 to TRBJ1-2; tentatively, D is TRBD1 (6 bases). In nucleotides, the CDR3 is TGTGCCAGTAGTATTATGGGGCTGGACAGCGCGAATTATGGCTACACCTTC. Encoded protein: CASSIMGLDSANYGYTF.